This TCR beta chain appears in the sequencing data of a study of control samples from healthy donors and cancer patients. Sequencing was performed with immunoSEQ multiplex PCR; in TCRdb, only in-frame clones are kept and a portion is missing. The data show roughly 58,000 clones, about 89% seen once. Sample: PBMCs. The receptor was isolated from a woman aged 55-69 years with lung cancer.

This CDR3 reads CASSVAGINGYTF. The CDR3 DNA reads TGTGCCAGCAGTGTTGCAGGGATTAACGGCTACACCTTC. J is TRBJ1-2 and V is TRBV2, with D perhaps TRBD1 (5 bases). The CDR3 length is 13 residues. V was pared by 4 bases and J by 8 bases, with 14 bases between. Germline V gives CDR1 SNHLY, CDR2 FYNNEI.